These 8 T cell receptor beta chains originate from one sample sequenced in a study of cytomegalovirus exposure and HLA in healthy donors. The PCR contained 60 Vbeta and 13 Jbeta primers. Profiled with immunoSEQ multiplex PCR; TCRdb holds only in-frame clones, not every one. This table lists tens of thousands of clones. Material for sequencing was PBMCs. The receptors here all came from a male donor in good health and CMV-seronegative.

The chain uses TRBV10-1 and TRBJ2-5, with D perhaps matching TRBD1 (6 bases). V lost 0 bases and J lost 2, with 7 bases in between. CDR3 length: 14 amino acids. Germline CDR1 reads WNHNN; CDR2 reads SYGVQD (reference sequence). CDR3 coding DNA: TGCGCCAGCAGTGAGTCGGGGGCACAAGAGACCCAGTACTTC. Encoded protein: CASSESGAQETQYF.

CDR3 sequence: CASSFNGPNEKLFF. CDR3 coding DNA: TGTGCCAGCAGCTTCAATGGGCCTAATGAAAAACTGTTTTTT. The chain has TRBV5-4 and TRBJ1-4; no clear D. Looked up from germline, CDR1 is SGHNT and CDR2 is YYREEE (reference sequence). The CDR3 consists of 14 residues. V lost 2 bases and J lost 3, with 8 bases in between.

The chain carries TRBV27 and TRBJ2-1, with 10 positions matching TRBD2. The V segment lost 8 bases and the J segment 3 bases; nucleotides outside the gene matches: 1. The CDR3 totals 13 residues. The germline gives CDR1 MNHEY, CDR2 SMNVEV (reference sequence). CDR3 in amino acids: CASGTSDYNEQFF. For the CDR3, the DNA is TGTGCCAGCGGGACTAGCGACTACAATGAGCAGTTCTTC.

This chain joins TRBV28 and TRBJ2-5; 7 positions agree with TRBD2. J was trimmed by 0 bases and V by 1 base; bases with no gene match: 2. Germline-derived CDR1 and CDR2 are MDHEN and SYDVKM. The CDR3 is 15 residues long. DNA for the CDR3: TGTGCCAGCAGTTTATCTAGCGGCAACCAAGAGACCCAGTACTTC. As protein: CASSLSSGNQETQYF.

V usage is TRBV7-9 and J usage is TRBJ2-1; 7 bases fit TRBD2. CDR3 size: 14 residues. Germline V CDR1 and CDR2: SEHNR, FQNEAQ (reference sequence). Unmatched junction bases numbered 7, after V lost 5 bases and J lost 6 bases. The CDR3 reads CASSTSGLPNEQFF. The CDR3 bases are TGTGCCAGCAGCACCTCGGGACTACCCAATGAGCAGTTCTTC.

The V and J genes are TRBV28 and TRBJ1-5, with D possibly being TRBD1 (5 bases). V dropped 6 bases and J dropped 4 bases, with 13 bases sitting between them. This CDR3 region has 14 residues. CDR1 is MDHEN and CDR2 is SYDVKM in the germline V gene. The CDR3 bases are TGTGCCAGCAGATTGGGGGGGGATAATCAGCCCCAGCATTTT. This gives the protein CASRLGGDNQPQHF.

In DNA, the CDR3 is TGCGCCAGCGGAACAGGGGGCGCTTACAATGAGCAGTTCTTC. Encoded protein: CASGTGGAYNEQFF. The chain is built from TRBV10-1 and TRBJ2-1; 9 nucleotides align to TRBD1. Germline CDR1 is WNHNN and CDR2 is SYGVQD (reference sequence). The V gene end was trimmed by 8 bases and the J gene end by 4 bases; junction bases not matched to a gene: 6. The CDR3 loop spans 14 amino acids.

The rearrangement links TRBV19 to TRBJ2-7; D call uncertain. With 1 base removed from V and 4 bases from J, the gap between germline ends came to 14 bases. CDR3 length: 15 residues. Germline lookup yields CDR1 LNHDA and CDR2 SQIVND (reference sequence). CDR3 sequence: CASSIVLGFRYEQYF. The CDR3 DNA reads as TGTGCCAGTAGTATAGTTCTCGGGTTCCGGTACGAGCAGTACTTC.